This TCR delta chain comes out of a study of Vδ1+ human thymocytes. Study-level points and caveats: Thymic TRG and TRD repertoires appeared highly polyclonal, with Gaussian CDR3 length distributions. Thymic delta-chain repertoires held about 20% Vdelta2 sequences and few Vdelta3, despite high sort purity.

Extracted RNA was reverse transcribed into cDNA. Pooled V-gene forward primers with one constant-region reverse primer generated the CDR3 amplicons by multiplex PCR. TCRdb re-called the multiplex PCR reads with CATT. This table has about 75,000 delta-chain clones, around 34% appearing once. About this clone: Antigen unknown.

Thymocytes were sorted as CD3+ TCRVdelta1+ TCRVdelta2- after alphabeta T cell depletion. Sorted Vdelta1+ thymocytes were roughly 97% to 99.6% pure. The CDR3 is 16 amino acids. Germline V gives CDR1 TSWWSYY, CDR2 QGS. Trimming removed 1 base from V and 9 bases from J, with 21 bases in between. The rearrangement joins TRDV1 to TRDJ1; tentatively, D is TRDD3 (5 bases). Sequences were obtained from Vdelta1+ gamma-delta thymocytes from the thymus. Subset indicated: FACS-sorted CD3+ TCRalphabeta- TCRVdelta1+ TCRVdelta2- thymocytes. The receptor's source is a boy under two years old who had congenital heart surgery. The CDR3 reads CALGERSPARRGQLIF. DNA for the CDR3: TGTGCTCTTGGGGAACGCAGCCCCGCCCGAAGGGGGCAACTCATCTTT.